A single sample is the source of the 11 T cell receptor beta chains below, sequenced in a study of CD8 T cells in Susac syndrome. Random hexamers primed reverse transcription of about 0.45 to 1 ug RNA. TCRdb analysed the immunoSEQ multiplex PCR reads with MiXCR anew, one entry per CDR3 protein. The table shows approximately 190,000 distinct CDR3 sequences, with 85% to 95% occurring only once. Specimen: CD8+ T cells from PBMCs. Receptor source: a human donor with Susac syndrome.

The chain uses TRBV4-1 and TRBJ1-5; D not certain. The V gene lost 1 base and the J gene lost 2 bases, with 9 bases spanning the gap. Germline CDR1 is MGHRA and CDR2 is YSYEKL. The CDR3 has 15 amino acids. CDR3 bases: TGCGCCAGCAGCCAAGGTCCCCTTGGCAATCAGCCCCAGCATTTT. Protein product: CASSQGPLGNQPQHF.

The rearrangement joins TRBV14 to TRBJ2-2; the D is unclear. Trimming removed 3 bases at V and 5 bases at J, with 13 bases between. Looked up from germline, CDR1 is SGHDN and CDR2 is FVKESK. This CDR3 has 15 residues. CDR3 nucleotides: TGTGCCAGCAGCCATAACTATCCTCCGACCGGGGAGCTGTTTTTT. Translated: CASSHNYPPTGELFF.

This clonotype was picked up one time. The chain carries TRBV5-6 and TRBJ1-1; D is unresolved. Trimming took off 4 bases at V and 1 base at J, with 11 bases between the two ends. The germline V gene has CDR1 SGHDT and CDR2 YYEEEE. The CDR3 length is 14 residues. In DNA form, the CDR3 reads TGTGCCAGCAGCCCCTGGGCGGCGAACACTGAAGCTTTCTTT. Protein product: CASSPWAANTEAFF.

This clonotype was counted a single time. This chain joins TRBV6-2 or TRBV6-3 and TRBJ2-3; 8 bases are shared with TRBD1. The germline CDR1 and CDR2 sequences are MNHEY and SVGEGT. With V trimmed by 6 bases and J by 5 bases, 10 bases remained unmatched. The length of the CDR3 is 15 residues. Here the CDR3 DNA reads TGTGCCAGCAGCGATCGGCCAGGGGGCCAAGATACGCAGTATTTT. This gives the protein CASSDRPGGQDTQYF.

The rearrangement joins TRBV2 to TRBJ1-2, with 7 bases matching TRBD1. Germline V CDR1 and CDR2: SNHLY, FYNNEI. V trimming: 8 bases; J trimming: 2 bases; junction bases outside the gene matches: 8. The CDR3 has 14 residues. The CDR3 spells CASEAGTVNYGYTF. In nucleotides, the CDR3 is TGTGCCAGCGAAGCCGGGACAGTGAACTATGGCTACACCTTC. The entire variable domain, with the rest obtained from reference TRBV2 and TRBJ1-2, is as follows: EPEVTQTPSHQVTQMGQEVILRCVPISNHLYFYWYRQILGQKVEFLVSFYNNEISEKSEIFDDQFSVERPDGSNFTLKIRSTKLEDSAMYFCASEAGTVNYGYTFGSGTRLTVV.

The chain recombines TRBV7-3 with TRBJ2-1; 8 positions match TRBD1. The CDR3 is 16 residues long. V shed 1 base and J 8 bases; nucleotides not matched to a gene: 10. Looked up from germline, CDR1 is SGHTA and CDR2 is FQGTGA. This chain's CDR3 is CASSLKTGQGRDEQFF. The CDR3 DNA reads as TGTGCCAGCAGCTTAAAAACCGGACAGGGTCGAGATGAGCAGTTCTTC. The full variable domain, rest sourced from reference TRBV7-3 and TRBJ2-1, is GAGVSQTPSNKVTEKGKYVELRCDPISGHTALYWYRQSLGQGPEFLIYFQGTGAADDSGLPNDRFFAVRPEGSVSTLKIQRTERGDSAVYLCASSLKTGQGRDEQFFGPGTRLTVL.

This chain uses TRBV12-3 or TRBV12-4 with TRBJ2-5, with TRBD2 identical over 7 bases. V trimming: 5 bases; J trimming: 2 bases; junction bases outside the gene matches: 8. The CDR3 has 15 residues. In nucleotides, the CDR3 is TGTGCCAGCAGTCCGCCCCGCGGGGGACAAGAGACCCAGTACTTC. Translating gives CASSPPRGGQETQYF.

V gene TRBV20-1 combines with J gene TRBJ1-5; no clear D. This CDR3 is 15 amino acids long. V lost 0 bases to trimming and J lost 4 bases, with 13 bases between them. Germline V gene sequence: CDR1 DFQATT, CDR2 SNEGSKA (reference sequence). This chain's CDR3 is CSARDGLERNQPQHF. Here the CDR3 DNA reads TGCAGTGCTAGAGATGGGCTCGAGAGGAATCAGCCCCAGCATTTT.

The chain carries TRBV12-3 or TRBV12-4 and TRBJ2-5, with D possibly matching TRBD1 (6 bases). This CDR3 spans 15 amino acids. Trimming left V 0 bases short and J 2 bases short, with 10 bases between. Here the CDR3 reads CASSLALGQQETQYF. CDR3 DNA sequence: TGTGCCAGCAGTTTAGCCCTCGGACAGCAAGAGACCCAGTACTTC.

This chain's CDR3 is CASSSSGEYEKLFF. CDR3 DNA sequence: TGCGCCAGCAGCTCATCAGGGGAATATGAAAAACTGTTTTTT. V gene TRBV5-1 combines with J gene TRBJ1-4; perhaps TRBD1 as D (6 bases). CDR3 length: 14 amino acids. The germline CDR1 and CDR2 sequences are SGHRS and YFSETQ. V was pared by 3 bases and J by 6 bases, with 12 bases between.

The V call is TRBV9, the J call TRBJ1-1; possibly TRBD1 for D (5 bases). The length of the CDR3 is 14 residues. Trimming stripped 0 bases from V and 3 bases from J, with 9 bases between. Germline V gene data show CDR1 as SGDLS and CDR2 as YYNGEE. The CDR3 here is CASSVAGQDTEAFF. The DNA of the CDR3 is TGTGCCAGCAGCGTAGCAGGGCAGGACACTGAAGCTTTCTTT.